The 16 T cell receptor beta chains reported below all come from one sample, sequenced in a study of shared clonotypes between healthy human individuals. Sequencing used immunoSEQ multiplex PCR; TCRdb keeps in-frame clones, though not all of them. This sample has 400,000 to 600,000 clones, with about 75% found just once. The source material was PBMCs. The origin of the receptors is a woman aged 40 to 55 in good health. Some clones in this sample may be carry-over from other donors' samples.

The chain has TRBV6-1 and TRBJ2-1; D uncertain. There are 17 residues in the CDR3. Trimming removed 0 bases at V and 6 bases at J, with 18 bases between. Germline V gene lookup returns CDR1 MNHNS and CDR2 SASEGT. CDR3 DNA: TGTGCCAGCAGTGAAGCGCTGGTACTCCGTGGGCGCAATGAGCAGTTCTTC. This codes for CASSEALVLRGRNEQFF.

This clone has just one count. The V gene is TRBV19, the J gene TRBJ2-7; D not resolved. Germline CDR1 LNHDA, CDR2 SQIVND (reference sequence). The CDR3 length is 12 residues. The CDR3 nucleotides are TGTGCAACCCCCAAGCAAGCCTACGAGCAGTACTTC. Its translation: CATPKQAYEQYF.

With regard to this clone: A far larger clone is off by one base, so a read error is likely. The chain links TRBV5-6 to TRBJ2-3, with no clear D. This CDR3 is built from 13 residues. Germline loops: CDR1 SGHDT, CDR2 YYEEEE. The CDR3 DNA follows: TGTGCCAGCAGACTCGTACCGGATGATACGCGGTATTTT. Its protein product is CASRLVPDDTRYF.

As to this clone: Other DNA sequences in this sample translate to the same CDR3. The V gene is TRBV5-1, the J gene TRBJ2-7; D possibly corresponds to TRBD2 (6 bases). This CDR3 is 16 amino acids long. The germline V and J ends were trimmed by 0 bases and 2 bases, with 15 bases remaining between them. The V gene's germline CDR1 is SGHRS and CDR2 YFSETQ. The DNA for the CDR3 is TGCGCCAGCAGCTTGGTTGGCGGGGCAGGAACCTACGAGCAGTACTTC. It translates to CASSLVGGAGTYEQYF.

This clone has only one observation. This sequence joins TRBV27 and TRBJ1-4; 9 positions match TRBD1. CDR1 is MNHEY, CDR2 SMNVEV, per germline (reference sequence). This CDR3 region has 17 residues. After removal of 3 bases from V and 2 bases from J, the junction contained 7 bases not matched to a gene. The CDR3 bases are TGTGCCAGCAGTTTCCACGGACAGGGGAGGACTAATGAAAAACTGTTTTTT. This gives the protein CASSFHGQGRTNEKLFF. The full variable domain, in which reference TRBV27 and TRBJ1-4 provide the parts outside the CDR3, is EAQVTQNPRYLITVTGKKLTVTCSQNMNHEYMSWYRQDPGLGLRQIYYSMNVEVTDKGDVPEGYKVSRKEKRNFPLILESPSPNQTSLYFCASSFHGQGRTNEKLFFGSGTQLSVL.

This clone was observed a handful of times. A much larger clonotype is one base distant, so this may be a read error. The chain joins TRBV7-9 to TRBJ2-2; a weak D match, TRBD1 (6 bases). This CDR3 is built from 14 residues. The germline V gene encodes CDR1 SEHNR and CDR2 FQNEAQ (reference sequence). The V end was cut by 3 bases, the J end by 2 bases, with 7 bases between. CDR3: CASSLGQNTGELFF. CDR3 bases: TGTGCCAGCAGCTTGGGACAAAACACCGGGGAGCTGTTTTTT.

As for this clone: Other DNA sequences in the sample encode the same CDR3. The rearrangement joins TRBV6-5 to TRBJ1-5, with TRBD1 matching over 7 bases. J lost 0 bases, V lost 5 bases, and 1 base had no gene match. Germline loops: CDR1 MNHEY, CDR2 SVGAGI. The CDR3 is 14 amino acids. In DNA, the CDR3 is TGTGCCAGCAGTAGGGACAGTAGCAATCAGCCCCAGCATTTT. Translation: CASSRDSSNQPQHF.

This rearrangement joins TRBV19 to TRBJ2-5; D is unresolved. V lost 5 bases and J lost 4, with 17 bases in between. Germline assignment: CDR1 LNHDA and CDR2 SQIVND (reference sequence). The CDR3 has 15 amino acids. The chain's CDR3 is CASSLTTFSGETQYF. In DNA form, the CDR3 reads TGTGCCAGTAGTCTAACAACTTTTTCTGGAGAGACCCAGTACTTC.

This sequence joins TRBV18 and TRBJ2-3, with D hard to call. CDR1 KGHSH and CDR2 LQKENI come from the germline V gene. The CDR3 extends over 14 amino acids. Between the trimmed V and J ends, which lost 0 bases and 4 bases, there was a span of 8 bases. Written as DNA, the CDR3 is TGTGCCAGCTCACCACCAGGCTTCGCAGATACGCAGTATTTT. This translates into CASSPPGFADTQYF.

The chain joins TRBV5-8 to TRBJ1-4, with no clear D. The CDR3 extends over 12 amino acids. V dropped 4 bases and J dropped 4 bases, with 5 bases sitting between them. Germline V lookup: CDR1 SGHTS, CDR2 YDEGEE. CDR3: CASSPYNEKLFF. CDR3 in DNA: TGTGCCAGCAGCCCTTATAATGAAAAACTGTTTTTT.

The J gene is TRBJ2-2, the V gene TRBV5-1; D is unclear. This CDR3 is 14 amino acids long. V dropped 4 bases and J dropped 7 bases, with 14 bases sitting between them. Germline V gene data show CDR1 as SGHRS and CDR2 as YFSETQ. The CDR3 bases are TGCGCCAGCAGCCCCGACCCGGGCGGCGGGGAGCTGTTTTTT. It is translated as CASSPDPGGGELFF.

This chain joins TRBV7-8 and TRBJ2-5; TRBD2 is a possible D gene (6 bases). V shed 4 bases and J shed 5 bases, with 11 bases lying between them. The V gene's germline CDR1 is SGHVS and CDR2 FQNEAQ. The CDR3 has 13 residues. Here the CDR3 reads CASSYSGGETQYF. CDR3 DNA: TGTGCCAGCAGCTATAGCGGAGGGGAGACCCAGTACTTC.

CDR3 residues: CASSLTGGGYLSNYGYTF. The DNA of the CDR3 is TGTGCCAGCAGTTTAACTGGGGGGGGCTACTTATCTAACTATGGCTACACCTTC. J is TRBJ1-2 and V is TRBV28; tentative D call: TRBD1 (6 bases). Germline V CDR1 and CDR2: MDHEN, SYDVKM. Trimming removed 2 bases at V and 0 bases at J, with 19 bases between. This CDR3 region has 18 residues.

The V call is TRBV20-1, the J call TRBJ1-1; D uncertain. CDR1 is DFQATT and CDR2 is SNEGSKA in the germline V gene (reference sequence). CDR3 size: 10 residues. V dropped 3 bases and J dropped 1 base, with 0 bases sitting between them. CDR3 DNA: TGCAGTGCTAGGAACACTGAAGCTTTCTTT. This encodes CSARNTEAFF.

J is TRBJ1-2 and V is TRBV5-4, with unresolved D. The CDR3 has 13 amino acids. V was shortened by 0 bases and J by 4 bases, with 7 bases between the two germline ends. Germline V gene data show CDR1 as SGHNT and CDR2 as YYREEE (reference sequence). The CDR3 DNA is TGTGCCAGCAGCTTGGAGGACCCCTATGGCTACACCTTC. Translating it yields CASSLEDPYGYTF.

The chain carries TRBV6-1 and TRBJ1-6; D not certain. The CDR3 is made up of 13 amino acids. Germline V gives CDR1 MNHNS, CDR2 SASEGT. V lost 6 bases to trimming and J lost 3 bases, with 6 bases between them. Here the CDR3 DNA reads TGTGCCAGCAGGGCAGACTATAATTCACCCCTCCACTTT. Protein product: CASRADYNSPLHF.